These 20 T cell receptor beta chains were sequenced from one sample in a study of cytomegalovirus exposure and HLA in healthy donors. The PCR employed 60 Vbeta primers together with 13 Jbeta primers. Assay used: immunoSEQ multiplex PCR; TCRdb lists only in-frame clones, some missing. The sample yields about 120,000 clones, roughly 80% seen once. The sample taken for sequencing was PBMCs. The source of these receptors is a man under 40 in good health and CMV-seropositive.

With respect to this clone: Other DNA sequences from this sample encode an identical CDR3 as well. The rearrangement uses TRBV7-9 and TRBJ2-7, with 7 bases lining up with TRBD1. Germline CDR1 and CDR2: SEHNR and FQNEAQ (reference sequence). The CDR3 totals 14 residues. J was trimmed by 2 bases and V by 5 bases; bases with no gene match: 6. DNA of the CDR3: TGTGCCAGCAGCCCGAGACAGGGTGCCTACGAGCAGTACTTC. Translation gives CASSPRQGAYEQYF.

The V and J genes are TRBV9 and TRBJ2-7, with TRBD1 matching 7 bases. V dropped 3 bases and J dropped 0; count of bases not matched to a gene: 3. The CDR3 length is 14 residues. The germline V gene has CDR1 SGDLS and CDR2 YYNGEE. This CDR3 is CASSAGTDSYEQYF. In nucleotides, the CDR3 is TGTGCCAGCAGCGCCGGGACAGACTCCTACGAGCAGTACTTC.

Remarks on this clone: A junction end diverges from the germline sequence, so it may reflect a read error. The chain couples TRBV7-9 to TRBJ2-7, with 9 bases aligning to TRBD1. This CDR3 comprises 14 residues. Germline V lookup: CDR1 SEHNR, CDR2 FQNEAQ (reference sequence). In DNA, the CDR3 is TGTGCCAGCAGTTTAGGACAGGGGTTCTACGAGCAGTACTTC. Amino acid sequence: CASSLGQGFYEQYF.

V is TRBV19 and J is TRBJ1-2, with D perhaps TRBD1 (6 bases). Trimming took off 3 bases at V and 4 bases at J, with 18 bases between the two ends. The CDR3 consists of 16 residues. Germline CDR1 LNHDA, CDR2 SQIVND (reference sequence). The CDR3 DNA sequence: TGTGCCAGTAGTATTGCGTGGGCAGGGGCGGGCTATGGCTACACCTTC. This sequence encodes CASSIAWAGAGYGYTF.

The chain joins TRBV23-1 to TRBJ1-1; D may be TRBD1 (6 bases). TRBV23-1 is sorted into the ORF group, with uncertain function. V lost 7 bases and J lost 3, with 15 bases in between. The CDR3 totals 14 residues. The CDR3 protein is CASTPVAGDTEAFF. CDR3 in DNA: TGCGCCAGCACCCCAGTGGCAGGGGACACTGAAGCTTTCTTT.

The CDR3 spells CASNGGTGGLYGYTF. The CDR3 coding sequence is TGTGCCAGCAATGGAGGGACAGGGGGTCTTTATGGCTACACCTTC. The chain is built from TRBV9 and TRBJ1-2, with 11 positions matching TRBD1. In germline, CDR1 is SGDLS, CDR2 YYNGEE. V shed 6 bases and J 5 bases; nucleotides not matched to a gene: 9. This CDR3 contains 15 residues.

The chain couples TRBV28 to TRBJ1-5; D is unclear. The CDR3 loop spans 16 amino acids. CDR1 and CDR2 (germline): MDHEN, SYDVKM. Trimming removed 5 bases at V and 3 bases at J, with 17 bases between. CDR3 bases: TGTGCCAGCAGTCCCGTCAGTGCCTTTGTCAATCAGCCCCAGCATTTT. It codes for CASSPVSAFVNQPQHF.

The gene calls are TRBV9 and TRBJ1-1; maybe TRBD1 (5 bases). V lost 0 bases and J 4 bases, leaving 16 bases between the germline ends. The CDR3 contains 16 residues. Germline V gene sequence: CDR1 SGDLS, CDR2 YYNGEE. The CDR3 DNA is TGTGCCAGCAGCGTAGAGGGGTTCGGGGACTTCACTGAAGCTTTCTTT. Protein: CASSVEGFGDFTEAFF.

This sequence joins TRBV7-2 and TRBJ2-1; a weak D match, TRBD2 (6 bases). CDR3 length: 16 residues. Trimming took off 4 bases at V and 9 bases at J, with 22 bases between the two ends. Germline lookup yields CDR1 SGHTA and CDR2 FQGNSA. This CDR3 reads CASSYLGGPPTGEQFF. CDR3 nucleotides: TGTGCCAGCAGCTACCTGGGGGGACCGCCAACAGGTGAGCAGTTCTTC.

The chain combines TRBV7-9 with TRBJ2-1; weak D call: TRBD1 (6 bases). Germline assignment: CDR1 SEHNR and CDR2 FQNEAQ (reference sequence). Trimming removed 5 bases at V and 7 bases at J, with 15 bases between. This CDR3 has 14 amino acids. CDR3 protein: CASSPPDRRNEQFF. The CDR3 bases are TGTGCCAGCAGCCCTCCGGACAGAAGGAATGAGCAGTTCTTC.

This clone was counted a few times. This sequence joins TRBV4-3 and TRBJ2-7; a possible D gene is TRBD1 (5 bases). The ends were cut back, 0 bases at V and 6 bases at J, with 9 bases in the middle. Germline-derived CDR1 and CDR2 are LGHNA and YSLEER. The CDR3 consists of 13 residues. This CDR3 is CASSQDRQSEQYF. DNA of the CDR3: TGCGCCAGCAGCCAAGACCGACAGAGCGAGCAGTACTTC.

The chain combines TRBV6-6 with TRBJ2-7, with 11 bases that match TRBD2. Germline V gene data show CDR1 as MNHNY and CDR2 as SVGAGI (reference sequence). Germline trimming cut 0 bases from V and 4 bases from J; bases unmatched to any gene: 2. The CDR3 runs 15 residues. CDR3 sequence reads: CASSYSLAGGYEQYF. The CDR3 coding sequence is TGTGCCAGCAGTTACTCTCTAGCGGGAGGTTACGAGCAGTACTTC.

This clone was seen a few times. The chain carries TRBV30 and TRBJ2-7; 12 nucleotides line up with TRBD1. Germline V CDR1 and CDR2: GTSNPN, SVGIG (reference sequence). J was trimmed by 6 bases and V by 1 base; bases with no gene match: 4. The CDR3 contains 14 residues. CDR3 sequence: CAWSAGQGASEQYF. For the CDR3, the DNA is TGTGCCTGGAGTGCGGGACAGGGGGCCTCCGAGCAGTACTTC.

This chain connects TRBV4-1 to TRBJ1-5, with 7 bases fitting TRBD1. Germline assignment: CDR1 MGHRA and CDR2 YSYEKL. Trimming removed 1 base from V and 2 bases from J; junction bases left unmatched: 2. The CDR3 covers 15 residues. CDR3: CASSQGGQGNQPQHF. CDR3 in DNA: TGCGCCAGCAGCCAAGGAGGACAGGGCAATCAGCCCCAGCATTTT.

The V and J genes are TRBV7-9 and TRBJ1-1; D unclear. This CDR3 is 18 amino acids long. Germline V gives CDR1 SEHNR, CDR2 FQNEAQ (reference sequence). V lost 1 base to trimming and J lost 1 base, with 19 bases between them. The chain's CDR3 is CASSLEPREHYKNTEAFF. CDR3 coding DNA: TGTGCCAGCAGCTTAGAACCGCGGGAACACTACAAGAACACTGAAGCTTTCTTT.

The rearrangement uses TRBV7-2 and TRBJ2-7; 10 nucleotides match TRBD1. With V trimmed by 7 bases and J by 3 bases, 6 bases remained unmatched. The CDR3 is 14 residues long. CDR1 and CDR2 (germline): SGHTA, FQGNSA. As DNA, the CDR3 is TGTGCCAGCAAGGGGGACAGGGGTAGCTACGAGCAGTACTTC. Protein product: CASKGDRGSYEQYF.

This sequence joins TRBV9 and TRBJ2-5; 9 bases match TRBD1. The CDR3 is 15 residues long. Unmatched junction bases numbered 6, after V lost 4 bases and J lost 2 bases. In germline, CDR1 is SGDLS, CDR2 YYNGEE. The DNA of the CDR3 is TGTGCCAGCAGCCGAGGGGACAGGGAGCAAGAGACCCAGTACTTC. This sequence encodes CASSRGDREQETQYF.

The chain recombines TRBV15 with TRBJ1-5; D is unresolved. The length of the CDR3 is 14 residues. CDR1 and CDR2 from the germline V gene are LNHNV and YYDKDF (reference sequence). V was cut by 3 bases and J by 3 bases, with 9 bases left in between. The CDR3 nucleotides are TGTGCCACCAGCAGGGGAGTCCACAATCAGCCCCAGCATTTT. This gives the protein CATSRGVHNQPQHF. Complete variable domain (other parts from reference TRBV15 and TRBJ1-5): DAMVIQNPRYQVTQFGKPVTLSCSQTLNHNVMYWYQQKSSQAPKLLFHYYDKDFNNEADTPDNFQSRRPNTSFCFLDIRSPGLGDTAMYLCATSRGVHNQPQHFGDGTRLSIL.

The chain uses TRBV19 and TRBJ2-7, with 7 positions matching TRBD2. Trimming removed 2 bases from V and 0 bases from J; junction bases left unmatched: 4. Germline loops: CDR1 LNHDA, CDR2 SQIVND (reference sequence). CDR3 length: 15 amino acids. The CDR3 sequence is CASSIPGGSSYEQYF. As DNA, the CDR3 is TGTGCCAGTAGTATACCCGGCGGGAGCTCCTACGAGCAGTACTTC.

This clone has a single count. The J gene is TRBJ2-1, the V gene TRBV7-9; the match to TRBD2 covers 13 bases. Trimming removed 5 bases from V and 7 bases from J; junction bases left unmatched: 5. CDR1 is SEHNR, CDR2 FQNEAQ, per germline (reference sequence). The CDR3 sequence is 15 residues long. CDR3 DNA sequence: TGTGCCAGCAGCAAAGGACTAGCGGGAGCAAATGAGCAGTTCTTC. This codes for CASSKGLAGANEQFF.